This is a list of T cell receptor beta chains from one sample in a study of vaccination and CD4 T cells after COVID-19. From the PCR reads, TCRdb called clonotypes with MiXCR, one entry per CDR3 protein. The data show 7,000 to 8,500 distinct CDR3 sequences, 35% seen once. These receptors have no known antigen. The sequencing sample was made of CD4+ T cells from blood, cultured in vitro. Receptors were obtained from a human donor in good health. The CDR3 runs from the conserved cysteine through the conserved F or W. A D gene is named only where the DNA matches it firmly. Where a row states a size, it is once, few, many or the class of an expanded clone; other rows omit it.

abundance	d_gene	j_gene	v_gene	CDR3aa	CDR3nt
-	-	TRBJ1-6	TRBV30	CAWGRINSPLHF	TGTGCCTGGGGACGGATTAATTCACCCCTCCACTTT
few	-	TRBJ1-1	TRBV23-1	CASSLGGETEAFF	TGCGCCAGCAGTCTGGGGGGCGAGACTGAAGCTTTCTTT
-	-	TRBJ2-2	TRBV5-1	CASSLQGAGELFF	TGCGCCAGCAGCTTACAGGGCGCCGGGGAGCTGTTTTTT
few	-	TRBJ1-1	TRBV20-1	CSASTRGYEAFF	TGCAGTGCGTCGACTCGGGGGTACGAAGCTTTCTTT
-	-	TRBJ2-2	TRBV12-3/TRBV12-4	CASSKGGGLTGELFF	TGTGCCAGCAGTAAAGGAGGGGGGCTCACCGGGGAGCTGTTTTTT
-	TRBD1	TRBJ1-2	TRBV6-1	CASSPWTGVNYGYTF	TGTGCCAGCAGTCCCTGGACAGGGGTGAACTATGGCTACACCTTC
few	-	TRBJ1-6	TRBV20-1	CSARSSWAGPYNSPLHF	TGCAGTGCTAGAAGCTCTTGGGCAGGGCCCTATAATTCACCCCTCCACTTT
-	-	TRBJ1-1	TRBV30	CAWSLGSDTEAFF	TGTGCCTGGAGTCTTGGGTCTGACACTGAAGCTTTCTTT
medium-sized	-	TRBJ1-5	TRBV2	CASNRDNQPQHF	TGTGCCAGCAACAGGGACAATCAGCCCCAGCATTTT
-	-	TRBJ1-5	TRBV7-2	CASSLDDGNQPQHF	TGTGCCAGCAGCTTAGACGATGGCAATCAGCCCCAGCATTTT
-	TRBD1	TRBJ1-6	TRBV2	CASYSGTGYYSPLHF	TGTGCCAGCTATTCCGGGACAGGGTATTATTCACCCCTCCACTTT
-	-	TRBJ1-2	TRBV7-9	CASSPQASHYGYTF	TGTGCCAGCAGCCCCCAAGCGAGCCACTATGGCTACACCTTC
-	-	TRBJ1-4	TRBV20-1	CSAIRQEDEKLFF	TGCAGTGCTATTCGACAGGAAGATGAAAAACTGTTTTTT
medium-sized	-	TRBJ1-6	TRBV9	CASSPSRTFSPLHF	TGTGCCAGCAGCCCTTCCCGGACATTTTCACCCCTCCACTTT
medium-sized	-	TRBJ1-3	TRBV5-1	CASKSAGSRAYF	TGCGCCAGCAAGTCGGCAGGGAGCCGAGCATATTTT
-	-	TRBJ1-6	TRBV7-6	CASSLRIPGVGMDSPLHF	TGTGCCAGCAGCCTAAGAATCCCAGGGGTGGGTATGGATTCACCCCTCCACTTT
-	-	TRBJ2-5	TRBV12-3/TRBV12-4	CASSLQETQYF	TGTGCCAGCAGTTTGCAAGAGACCCAGTACTTC
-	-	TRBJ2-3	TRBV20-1	CSARTDLTDTQYF	TGCAGTGCACGCACGGACCTCACAGATACGCAGTATTTT
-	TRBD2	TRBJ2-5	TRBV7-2	CASSAHPGTIQETQYF	TGTGCCAGCAGCGCTCACCCTGGGACTATCCAAGAGACCCAGTACTTC
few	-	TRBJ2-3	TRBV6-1	CASYDPGRDPDTQYF	TGTGCCAGCTATGATCCGGGCAGGGACCCAGATACGCAGTATTTT
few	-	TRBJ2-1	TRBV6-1	CASTAKGTRNEQFF	TGTGCCAGCACGGCGAAGGGTACCCGGAATGAGCAGTTCTTC
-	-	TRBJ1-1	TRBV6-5	CASSYNGQNTEAFF	TGTGCCAGCAGTTACAATGGACAGAACACTGAAGCTTTCTTT
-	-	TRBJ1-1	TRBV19	CASSITGSLIRTEAFF	TGTGCCAGTAGTATTACGGGTTCCTTGATTCGGACTGAAGCTTTCTTT
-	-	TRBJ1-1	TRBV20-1	CSASRQIEAFF	TGCAGTGCTAGTCGACAGATTGAAGCTTTCTTT
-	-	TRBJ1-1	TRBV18	CASSPARGTEAFF	TGTGCCAGCTCCCCGGCTAGGGGCACTGAAGCTTTCTTT
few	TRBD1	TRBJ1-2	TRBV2	CASREIDRGNYGYTF	TGTGCCAGCAGGGAAATCGACAGGGGAAACTATGGCTACACCTTC
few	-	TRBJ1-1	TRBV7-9	CASSLQNTEAFF	TGTGCCAGCAGCTTGCAGAACACTGAAGCTTTCTTT
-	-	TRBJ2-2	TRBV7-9	CASSRGSNTGELFF	TGTGCCAGCAGCCGGGGTTCGAACACCGGGGAGCTGTTTTTT
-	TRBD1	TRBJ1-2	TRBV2	CAGRTGGASANYGYTF	TGTGCCGGAAGGACAGGGGGCGCGTCCGCTAACTATGGCTACACCTTC
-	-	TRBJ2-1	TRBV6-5	CASSYGVKAGVWSEQFF	TGTGCCAGCAGTTACGGGGTAAAGGCAGGGGTATGGAGTGAGCAGTTCTTC
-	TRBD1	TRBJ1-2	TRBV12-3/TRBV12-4	CASSPTGEGYGYTF	TGTGCCAGCAGCCCAACAGGGGAGGGGTATGGCTACACCTTC
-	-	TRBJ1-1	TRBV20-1	CSVSKVGYEAFF	TGCAGTGTATCAAAGGTTGGGTATGAAGCTTTCTTT
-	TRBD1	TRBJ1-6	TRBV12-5	CASGYGTGGSSPLHF	TGTGCTAGTGGTTACGGGACAGGGGGCAGTTCACCCCTCCACTTT
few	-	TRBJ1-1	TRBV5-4	CASSLGGDTEAFF	TGTGCCAGCAGCTTGGGAGGGGACACTGAAGCTTTCTTT
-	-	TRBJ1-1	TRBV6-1	CASSFDTNTEAFF	TGTGCCAGCAGCTTTGACACGAACACTGAAGCTTTCTTT
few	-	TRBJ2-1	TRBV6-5	CASSYSPPDGIYNEQFF	TGTGCCAGCAGCTACTCCCCTCCGGACGGGATATACAATGAGCAGTTCTTC
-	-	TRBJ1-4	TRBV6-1	CASSAIPGPEKLFF	TGTGCCAGCAGTGCGATTCCGGGACCAGAAAAACTGTTTTTT
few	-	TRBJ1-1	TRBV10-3	CAISEGRQAFF	TGTGCCATCAGTGAGGGCAGGCAGGCTTTCTTT